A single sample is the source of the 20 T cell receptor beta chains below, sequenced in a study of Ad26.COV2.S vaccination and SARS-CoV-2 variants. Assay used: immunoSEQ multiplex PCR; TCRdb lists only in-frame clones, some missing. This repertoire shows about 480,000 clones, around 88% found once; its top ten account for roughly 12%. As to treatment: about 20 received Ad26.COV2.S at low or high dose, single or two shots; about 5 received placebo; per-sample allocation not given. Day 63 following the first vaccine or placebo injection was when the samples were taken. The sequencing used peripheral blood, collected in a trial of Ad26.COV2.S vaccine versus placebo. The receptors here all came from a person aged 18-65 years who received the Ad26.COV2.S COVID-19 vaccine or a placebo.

The CDR3 bases are TGTGCCAGCAGCCCGCCCCGGGGGGTCCGTACTGAAGCTTTCTTT. This gives the protein CASSPPRGVRTEAFF. This chain links TRBV7-2 with TRBJ1-1; a weak D match, TRBD1 (5 bases). Trimming pared 5 bases from V and 5 bases from J, leaving 18 bases between. The CDR3 contains 15 residues. From germline, CDR1 is SGHTA and CDR2 FQGNSA.

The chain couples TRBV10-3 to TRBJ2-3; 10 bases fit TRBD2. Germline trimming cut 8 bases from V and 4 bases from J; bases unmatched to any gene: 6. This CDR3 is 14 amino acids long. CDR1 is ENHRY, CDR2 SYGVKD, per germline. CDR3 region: CAIGLAGDPDTQYF. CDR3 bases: TGTGCCATCGGGCTAGCGGGAGACCCAGATACGCAGTATTTT.

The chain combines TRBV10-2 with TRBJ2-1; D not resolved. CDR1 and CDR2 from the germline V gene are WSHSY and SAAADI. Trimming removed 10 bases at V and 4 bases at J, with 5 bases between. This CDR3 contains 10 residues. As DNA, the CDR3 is TGCGCCACCAGATACAATGAGCAGTTCTTC. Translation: CATRYNEQFF.

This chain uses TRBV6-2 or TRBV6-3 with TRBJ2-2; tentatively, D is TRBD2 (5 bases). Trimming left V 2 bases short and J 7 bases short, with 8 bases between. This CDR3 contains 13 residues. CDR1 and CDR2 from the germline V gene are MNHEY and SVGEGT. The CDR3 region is CASSYRGVGELFF. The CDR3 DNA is TGTGCCAGCAGTTACCGGGGTGTCGGGGAGCTGTTTTTT.

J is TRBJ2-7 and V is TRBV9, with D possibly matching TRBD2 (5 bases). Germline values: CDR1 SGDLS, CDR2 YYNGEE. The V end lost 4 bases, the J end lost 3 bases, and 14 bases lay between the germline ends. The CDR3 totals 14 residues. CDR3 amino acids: CASSPPGVVYEQYF. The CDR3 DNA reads TGTGCCAGCAGCCCCCCCGGGGTGGTCTACGAGCAGTACTTC.

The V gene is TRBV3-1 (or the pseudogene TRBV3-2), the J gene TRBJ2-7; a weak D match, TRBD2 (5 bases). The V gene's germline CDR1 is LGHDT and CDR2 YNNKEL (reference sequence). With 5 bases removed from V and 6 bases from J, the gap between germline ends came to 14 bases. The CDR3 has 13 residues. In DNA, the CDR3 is TGTGCCAGCAGCAAAACGGTAGGAGGCGAGCAGTACTTC. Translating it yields CASSKTVGGEQYF.

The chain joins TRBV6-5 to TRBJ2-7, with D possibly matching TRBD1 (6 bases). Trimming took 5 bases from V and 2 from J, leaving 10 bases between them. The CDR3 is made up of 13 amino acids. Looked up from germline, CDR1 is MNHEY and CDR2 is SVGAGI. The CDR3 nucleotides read TGTGCCAGCAGTAAACAGGGCGCCTACGAGCAGTACTTC. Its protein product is CASSKQGAYEQYF.

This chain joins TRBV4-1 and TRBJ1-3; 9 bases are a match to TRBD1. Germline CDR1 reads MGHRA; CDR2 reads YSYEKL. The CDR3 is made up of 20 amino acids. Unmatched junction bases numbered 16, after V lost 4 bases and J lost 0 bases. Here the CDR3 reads CASSPVPGQGVPTSGNTIYF. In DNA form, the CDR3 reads TGCGCCAGCAGCCCGGTCCCGGGACAGGGAGTTCCTACCTCTGGAAACACCATATATTTT.

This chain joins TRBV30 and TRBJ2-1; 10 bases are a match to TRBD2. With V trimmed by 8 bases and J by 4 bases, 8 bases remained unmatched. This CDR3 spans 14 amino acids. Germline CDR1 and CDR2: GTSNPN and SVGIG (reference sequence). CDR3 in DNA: TGTGCCAGTAGCGGGAGGATTTCTTACAATGAGCAGTTCTTC. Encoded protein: CASSGRISYNEQFF.

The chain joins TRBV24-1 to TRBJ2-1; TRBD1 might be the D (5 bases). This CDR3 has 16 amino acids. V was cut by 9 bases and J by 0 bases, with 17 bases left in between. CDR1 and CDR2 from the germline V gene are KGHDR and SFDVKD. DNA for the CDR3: TGTGCCACCTTCATACTTGGGGCGAGCTCCTACAATGAGCAGTTCTTC. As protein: CATFILGASSYNEQFF.

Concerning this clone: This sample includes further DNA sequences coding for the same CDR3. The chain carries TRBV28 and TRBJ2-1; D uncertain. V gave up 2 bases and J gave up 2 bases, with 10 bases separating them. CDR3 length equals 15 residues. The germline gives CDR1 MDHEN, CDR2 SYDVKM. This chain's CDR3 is CASSLRSLTYNEQFF. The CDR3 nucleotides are TGTGCCAGCAGTTTACGCTCCCTAACCTACAATGAGCAGTTCTTC. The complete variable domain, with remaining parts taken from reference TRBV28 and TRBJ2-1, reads DVKVTQSSRYLVKRTGEKVFLECVQDMDHENMFWYRQDPGLGLRLIYFSYDVKMKEKGDIPEGYSVSREKKERFSLILESASTNQTSMYLCASSLRSLTYNEQFFGPGTRLTVL.

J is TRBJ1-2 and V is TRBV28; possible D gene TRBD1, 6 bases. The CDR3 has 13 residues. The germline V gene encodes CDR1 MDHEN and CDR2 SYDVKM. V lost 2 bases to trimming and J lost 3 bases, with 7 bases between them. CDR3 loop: CASSLGQYYGYTF. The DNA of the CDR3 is TGTGCCAGCAGTTTAGGACAGTACTATGGCTACACCTTC.

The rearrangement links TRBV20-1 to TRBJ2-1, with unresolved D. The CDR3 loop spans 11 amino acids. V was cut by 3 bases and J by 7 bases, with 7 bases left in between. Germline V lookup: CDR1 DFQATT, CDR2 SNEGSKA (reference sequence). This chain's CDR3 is CSARSRNEQFF. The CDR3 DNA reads TGCAGTGCTAGGTCTCGTAATGAGCAGTTCTTC.

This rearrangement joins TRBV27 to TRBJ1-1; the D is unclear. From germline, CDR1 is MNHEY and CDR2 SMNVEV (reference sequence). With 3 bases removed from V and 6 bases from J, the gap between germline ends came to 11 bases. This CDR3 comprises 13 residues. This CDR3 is CASSFGSSAEAFF. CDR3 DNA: TGTGCCAGCAGTTTTGGATCCTCCGCTGAAGCTTTCTTT.

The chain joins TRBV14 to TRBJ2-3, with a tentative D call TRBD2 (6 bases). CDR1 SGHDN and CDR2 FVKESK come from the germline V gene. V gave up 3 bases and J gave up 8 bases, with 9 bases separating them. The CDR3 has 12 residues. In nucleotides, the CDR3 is TGTGCCAGCAGCCACGGGGGTGGTACGCAGTATTTT. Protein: CASSHGGGTQYF.

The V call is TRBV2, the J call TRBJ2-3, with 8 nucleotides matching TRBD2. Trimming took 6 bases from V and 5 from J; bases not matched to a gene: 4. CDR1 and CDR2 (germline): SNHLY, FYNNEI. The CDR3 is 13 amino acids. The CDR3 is CASRAGDGDTQYF. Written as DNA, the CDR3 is TGTGCCAGCAGAGCGGGAGACGGAGATACGCAGTATTTT. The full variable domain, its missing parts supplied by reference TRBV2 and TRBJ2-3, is EPEVTQTPSHQVTQMGQEVILRCVPISNHLYFYWYRQILGQKVEFLVSFYNNEISEKSEIFDDQFSVERPDGSNFTLKIRSTKLEDSAMYFCASRAGDGDTQYFGPGTRLTVL.

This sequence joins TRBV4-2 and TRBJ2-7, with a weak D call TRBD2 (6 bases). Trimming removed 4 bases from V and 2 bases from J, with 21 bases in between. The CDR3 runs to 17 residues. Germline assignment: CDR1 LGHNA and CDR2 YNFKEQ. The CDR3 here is CASSLGRRDNRPYEQYF. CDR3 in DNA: TGTGCCAGCAGCCTTGGAAGGAGGGATAACCGCCCCTACGAGCAGTACTTC.

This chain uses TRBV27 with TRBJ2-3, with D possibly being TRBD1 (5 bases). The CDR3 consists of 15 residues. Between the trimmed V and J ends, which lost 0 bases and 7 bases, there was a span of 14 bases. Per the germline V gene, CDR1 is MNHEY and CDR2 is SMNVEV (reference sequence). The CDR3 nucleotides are TGTGCCAGCAGTTTATCGGGGCCCGAGTGGAATACGCAGTATTTT. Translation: CASSLSGPEWNTQYF.

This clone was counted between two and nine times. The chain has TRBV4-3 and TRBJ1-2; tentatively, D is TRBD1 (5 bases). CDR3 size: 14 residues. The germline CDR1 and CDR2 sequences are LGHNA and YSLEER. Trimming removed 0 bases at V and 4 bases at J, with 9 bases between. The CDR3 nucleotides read TGCGCCAGCAGCCAAGATGTGGGGCCCTATGGCTACACCTTC. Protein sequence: CASSQDVGPYGYTF.

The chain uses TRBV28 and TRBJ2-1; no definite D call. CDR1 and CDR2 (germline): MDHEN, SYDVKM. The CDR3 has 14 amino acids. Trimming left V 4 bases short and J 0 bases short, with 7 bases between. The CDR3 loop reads CASSWGSSYNEQFF. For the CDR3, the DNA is TGTGCCAGCAGTTGGGGATCCTCCTACAATGAGCAGTTCTTC.